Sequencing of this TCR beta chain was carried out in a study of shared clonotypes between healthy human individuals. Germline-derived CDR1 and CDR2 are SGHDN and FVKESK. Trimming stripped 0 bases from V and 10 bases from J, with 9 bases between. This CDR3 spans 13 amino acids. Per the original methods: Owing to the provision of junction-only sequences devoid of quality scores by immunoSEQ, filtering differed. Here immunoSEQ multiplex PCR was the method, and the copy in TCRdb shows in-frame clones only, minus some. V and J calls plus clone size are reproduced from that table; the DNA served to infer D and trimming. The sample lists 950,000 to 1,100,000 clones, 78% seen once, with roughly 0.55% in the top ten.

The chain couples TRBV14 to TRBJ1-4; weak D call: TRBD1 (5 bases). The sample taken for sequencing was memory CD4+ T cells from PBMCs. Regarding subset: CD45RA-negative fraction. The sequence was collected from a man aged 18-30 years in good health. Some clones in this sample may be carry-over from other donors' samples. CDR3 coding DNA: TGTGCCAGCAGCCAAGAGAGGGGCGCAAAACTGTTTTTT. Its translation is CASSQERGAKLFF.